This T cell receptor beta chain derives from a study of blood T cell repertoires in COVID-19. TCRdb's table, derived via immunoSEQ multiplex PCR, lists solely in-frame clones and lacks some. The sample records roughly 160,000 clones, approximately 87% being singletons. The receptor comes from a woman in her 70s with COVID-19, enrolled during active disease. Sample: peripheral blood.

CDR3 DNA sequence: TGTGCCAGCAGCCGGGACAGGGTCCACGAGCAGTACTTC. This sequence encodes CASSRDRVHEQYF. The chain is built from TRBV5-4 and TRBJ2-7; 9 positions agree with TRBD1. This CDR3 is built from 13 residues. Germline V gene data show CDR1 as SGHNT and CDR2 as YYREEE (reference sequence). Trimming took 4 bases from V and 5 from J; bases not matched to a gene: 4.